The clone carrying this T cell receptor beta chain was counted a single time. This entry is derived from a study of cytomegalovirus exposure and HLA in healthy donors. Study details: There were 350 to 400 genotyped donors. Of these, 81% fell in the genetic ancestry cluster associated with self-reported Caucasian donors.

Unrecorded immune exposure was likely among donors, who were nominally healthy when sampled. This CDR3 has 15 residues. The V gene end was trimmed by 0 bases and the J gene end by 3 bases; junction bases not matched to a gene: 5. Germline CDR1 SGDLS, CDR2 YYNGEE. Primers included in the PCR were 60 Vbeta and 13 Jbeta primers. The assay was immunoSEQ multiplex PCR, and TCRdb's table has in-frame clones only and misses some. The table lists 150,000 to 200,000 clones, 80% to 90% of them singletons. Sequencing was performed on PBMCs. This clonotype was obtained from a man aged 18-30 years in good health and CMV-seropositive. This rearrangement joins TRBV9 to TRBJ2-7, with TRBD2 matching over 8 bases. The CDR3 sequence: CASSVGAGAGYEQYF. The DNA for the CDR3 is TGTGCCAGCAGCGTAGGAGCGGGGGCAGGCTACGAGCAGTACTTC.